This T cell receptor (beta chain) was obtained from a study of T cell repertoires in cytomegalovirus infection (dated by TCRdb to about 2019). Regarding the research as a whole: Because public TCR beta signatures pointed to carriage of CMV infection together with the matching HLA type, the HLA type of each donor mattered for the analysis.

This sample was sequenced with an Illumina HiSeq 1500. TCRdb took the public reads, trimmed them with fastp at Q25, ran MiXCR for clone calling and kept in-frame beta chains. Each record represents a unique CDR3 protein, reported with the most common genes and DNA among its rows. Present in this sample are about 450,000 distinct CDR3 sequences, roughly a third of which were seen just once. The ten largest make up roughly 13% of the sample. This clonotype was counted a few times. Its antigen is currently not known. Per-base qualities were not stored, and no clone one base away is much larger. What the research found in general, with its limitations: In the ex vivo response, HLA-C-restricted CMV-specific TCR beta clonotypes were dominant, and in two of eight donors the single most frequent clonotype came from this HLA-C-restricted group. Carriers of CMV infection plus the relevant HLA type were discriminated by the cumulative frequency of public TCR beta family members in the study cohort and in an independent approximately 350-donor cohort.

This TCR was recovered from a human donor in good health (CMV status not recorded). Some clones in this sample may be carry-over from other donors' samples. Sequences were obtained from PBMCs.

The DNA is as follows: TGTGCCAGCAGCTCTCGACAGGGGGTCGGCGGCACTGAAGCTTTCTTT. The resulting protein is CASSSRQGVGGTEAFF. This sequence uses TRBV6-2 or TRBV6-3 and TRBJ1-1, with TRBD1 matching 9 junction bases. Trimming removed 6 bases from V and 4 bases from J; the gene matches leave 12 bases unexplained. CDR1 MNHEY and CDR2 SVGEGT are derived from the germline V gene. The CDR3 holds 16 amino acids from the cysteine to the phenylalanine. Of the read, only the CDR3 DNA is kept; its 48 bases are in frame from base 1.